Listed below are T cell receptor beta chains from one sample, sequenced in a study of cytomegalovirus exposure and HLA in healthy donors. Sequencing used immunoSEQ multiplex PCR; TCRdb keeps in-frame clones, though not all of them. The sample yields 150,000 or so clones, about 86% seen once. Sequenced material: PBMCs. All receptors come from a woman in her 30s in good health and CMV-seronegative. The CDR3 runs from the conserved cysteine through the conserved F or W. The D gene is left open where the match is weak. A row's size may be missing; if present it is once, few, many or a size class.

cdr3_length	clone_size	v_call	d_call	j_call	cdr3_aa	cdr3_nt
15	-	TRBV11-3	-	TRBJ2-3	CASSLSRQNADTQYF	TGTGCCAGCAGCTTATCGCGACAGAACGCAGATACGCAGTATTTT
14	-	TRBV6-5	TRBD1	TRBJ2-7	CASIGTGSSYEQYF	TGTGCCAGCATAGGGACAGGGAGCTCCTACGAGCAGTACTTC
14	-	TRBV7-9	TRBD1	TRBJ1-2	CASSQGQVYYGYTF	TGTGCCAGCAGCCAAGGACAGGTCTACTATGGCTACACCTTC
16	-	TRBV10-3	-	TRBJ1-1	CAISSFTQGRNTEAFF	TGTGCCATCAGCTCCTTCACACAGGGAAGGAATACTGAAGCTTTCTTT
14	-	TRBV12-5	TRBD2	TRBJ2-1	CASGLPTSWDEQFF	TGTGCTAGTGGTTTGCCGACTAGCTGGGATGAGCAGTTCTTC
11	-	TRBV29-1	-	TRBJ1-1	CSVHRNTEAFF	TGCAGCGTACACAGGAACACTGAAGCTTTCTTT
15	-	TRBV6-6	-	TRBJ1-2	CASRSSGVPHYGYTF	TGTGCCAGCAGGTCGTCGGGGGTACCCCACTATGGCTACACCTTC
16	-	TRBV7-2	-	TRBJ1-4	CASSLPPWRGREKLFF	TGTGCCAGCAGCTTACCCCCATGGAGGGGTCGAGAAAAACTGTTTTTT
14	many	TRBV6-1	-	TRBJ1-2	CASSEGTEVYGYTF	TGTGCCAGCAGTGAAGGGACAGAAGTCTATGGCTACACCTTC
16	-	TRBV13	-	TRBJ1-5	CASSSRWANGSQPQHF	TGTGCCAGCAGCTCCCGATGGGCAAACGGGAGTCAGCCCCAGCATTTT
15	-	TRBV18	-	TRBJ1-1	CASSPPVDMNTEAFF	TGTGCCAGCTCACCACCGGTAGACATGAACACTGAAGCTTTCTTT
15	-	TRBV19	TRBD2	TRBJ2-7	CASSIVAGQDYEQYF	TGTGCCAGTAGTATAGTAGCGGGCCAGGACTACGAGCAGTACTTC
15	-	TRBV7-6	TRBD1	TRBJ2-2	CASSSGQGATGELFF	TGTGCCAGCAGCTCGGGACAGGGGGCGACCGGGGAGCTGTTTTTT
17	-	TRBV9	TRBD2	TRBJ2-1	CASSVGKAGGPNREQFF	TGTGCCAGCAGCGTAGGTAAAGCGGGGGGGCCAAACCGCGAGCAGTTCTTC
16	-	TRBV18	TRBD2	TRBJ2-1	CASSPERGGSYNEQFF	TGTGCCAGCTCACCAGAGCGGGGGGGCTCCTACAATGAGCAGTTCTTC
16	-	TRBV4-2	TRBD2	TRBJ2-1	CASSQESGGAILSQFF	TGTGCCAGCAGCCAAGAGTCCGGGGGGGCTATCCTCTCGCAGTTCTTC
12	-	TRBV7-9	-	TRBJ2-1	CASSEGDNEQFF	TGTGCCAGCTCCGAGGGGGACAATGAGCAGTTCTTC